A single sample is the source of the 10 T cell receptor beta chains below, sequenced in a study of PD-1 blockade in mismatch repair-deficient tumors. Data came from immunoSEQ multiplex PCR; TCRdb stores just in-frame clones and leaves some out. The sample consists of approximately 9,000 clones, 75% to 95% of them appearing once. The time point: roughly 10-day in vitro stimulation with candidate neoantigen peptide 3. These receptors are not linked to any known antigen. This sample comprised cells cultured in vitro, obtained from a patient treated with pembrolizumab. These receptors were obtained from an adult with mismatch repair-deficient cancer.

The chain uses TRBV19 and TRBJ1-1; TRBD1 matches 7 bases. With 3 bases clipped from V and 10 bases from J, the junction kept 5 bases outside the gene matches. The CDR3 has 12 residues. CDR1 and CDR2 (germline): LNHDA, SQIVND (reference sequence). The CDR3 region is CASSMRDRVAFF. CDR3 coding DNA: TGTGCCAGTAGTATGAGAGACAGGGTAGCTTTCTTT.

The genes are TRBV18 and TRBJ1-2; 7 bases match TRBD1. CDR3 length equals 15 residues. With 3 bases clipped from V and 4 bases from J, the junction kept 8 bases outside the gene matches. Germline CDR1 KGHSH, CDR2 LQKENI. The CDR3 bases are TGTGCCAGCTCACCGTCACAGGGGACCCTCTATGGCTACACCTTC. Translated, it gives CASSPSQGTLYGYTF.

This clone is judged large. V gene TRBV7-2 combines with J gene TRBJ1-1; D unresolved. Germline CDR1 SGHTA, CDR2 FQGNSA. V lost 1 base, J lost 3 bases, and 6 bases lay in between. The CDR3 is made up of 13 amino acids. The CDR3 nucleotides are TGTGCCAGCAGCTTAGACAGCTACACTGAAGCTTTCTTT. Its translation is CASSLDSYTEAFF.

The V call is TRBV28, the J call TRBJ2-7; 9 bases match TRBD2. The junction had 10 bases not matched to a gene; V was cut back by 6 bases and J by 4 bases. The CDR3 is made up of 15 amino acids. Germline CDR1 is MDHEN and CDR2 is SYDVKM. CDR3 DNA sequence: TGTGCCAGCAGAACAATAGCGGGAGCAACATACGAGCAGTACTTC. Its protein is CASRTIAGATYEQYF.

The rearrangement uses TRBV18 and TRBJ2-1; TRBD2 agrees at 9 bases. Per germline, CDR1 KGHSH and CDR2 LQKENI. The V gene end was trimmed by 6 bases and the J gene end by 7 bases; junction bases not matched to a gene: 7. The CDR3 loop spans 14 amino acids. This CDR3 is CASSPAAGGNEQFF. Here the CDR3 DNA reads TGTGCCAGCTCCCCCGCGGCGGGAGGGAATGAGCAGTTCTTC.

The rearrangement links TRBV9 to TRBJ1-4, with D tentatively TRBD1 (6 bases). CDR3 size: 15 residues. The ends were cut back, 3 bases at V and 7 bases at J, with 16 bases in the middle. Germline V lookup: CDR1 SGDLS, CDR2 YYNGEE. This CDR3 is CASSAGATQGEKLFF. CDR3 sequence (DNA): TGTGCCAGCAGCGCGGGGGCGACGCAGGGTGAAAAACTGTTTTTT.

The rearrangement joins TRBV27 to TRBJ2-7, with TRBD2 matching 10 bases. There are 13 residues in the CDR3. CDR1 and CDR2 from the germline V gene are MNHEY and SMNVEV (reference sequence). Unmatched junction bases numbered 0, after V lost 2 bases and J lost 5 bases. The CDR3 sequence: CASSLLAGDEQYF. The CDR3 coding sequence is TGTGCCAGCAGTTTACTAGCGGGAGACGAGCAGTACTTC.

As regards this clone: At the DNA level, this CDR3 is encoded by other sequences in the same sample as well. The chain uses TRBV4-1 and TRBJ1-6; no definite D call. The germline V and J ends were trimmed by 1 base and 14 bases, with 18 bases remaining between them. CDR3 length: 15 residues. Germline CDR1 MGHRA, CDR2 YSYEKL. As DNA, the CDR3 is TGCGCCAGCAGCCAAGTGCACAGCCTAATTGAGTCCCTCCACTTT. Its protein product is CASSQVHSLIESLHF.

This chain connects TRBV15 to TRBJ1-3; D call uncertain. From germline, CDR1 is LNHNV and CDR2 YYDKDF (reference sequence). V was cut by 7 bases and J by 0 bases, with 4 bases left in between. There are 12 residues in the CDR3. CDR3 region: CATTSSGNTIYF. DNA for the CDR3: TGTGCCACCACCAGCTCTGGAAACACCATATATTTT.

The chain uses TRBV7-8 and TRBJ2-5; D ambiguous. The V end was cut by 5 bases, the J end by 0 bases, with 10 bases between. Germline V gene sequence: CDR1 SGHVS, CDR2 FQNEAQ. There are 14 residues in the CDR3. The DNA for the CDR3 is TGTGCCAGCAGCCCCCGTAAAAACCAAGAGACCCAGTACTTC. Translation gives CASSPRKNQETQYF.